A selection of T cell receptor beta chains follows, all from one sample in a study of shared clonotypes between healthy human individuals. Here immunoSEQ multiplex PCR was the method, and the copy in TCRdb shows in-frame clones only, minus some. The repertoire holds around 1,100,000 clones, roughly 80% seen once, with about 0.89% in the top ten. The sequenced material came from memory CD4+ T cells from PBMCs. These receptors all stem from a man aged 18 to 30 in good health. Some clones in this sample may be carry-over from other donors' samples. CDR3s include the opening cysteine and the closing phenylalanine or tryptophan. The order of the fields is J gene, V gene, D gene, CDR3 protein. A D gene is named only where the DNA matches it firmly.

j_gene: TRBJ2-5; v_gene: TRBV2; d_gene: NA; CDR3aa: CASRGSGGLGTQYF
j_gene: TRBJ1-5; v_gene: TRBV28; d_gene: NA; CDR3aa: CASSFQLGDQPQHF
j_gene: TRBJ2-2; v_gene: TRBV30; d_gene: NA; CDR3aa: CAWSWGAATGELFF
j_gene: TRBJ1-5; v_gene: TRBV7-2; d_gene: NA; CDR3aa: CASSLLSNQPQHF
j_gene: TRBJ1-2; v_gene: TRBV6-5; d_gene: NA; CDR3aa: CASSYSSEVYGYTF
j_gene: TRBJ2-5; v_gene: TRBV6-1; d_gene: TRBD2; CDR3aa: CASSEPGTSGSNQETQYF
j_gene: TRBJ2-1; v_gene: TRBV9; d_gene: NA; CDR3aa: CASSVVSGEQFF
j_gene: TRBJ2-1; v_gene: TRBV27; d_gene: TRBD2; CDR3aa: CASSLRGGPSEQFF
j_gene: TRBJ2-1; v_gene: TRBV30; d_gene: TRBD2; CDR3aa: CAWRGFIASGRVPYNEQFF
j_gene: TRBJ1-1; v_gene: TRBV5-4; d_gene: TRBD1; CDR3aa: CASSLMTGSSHTEAFF
j_gene: TRBJ1-1; v_gene: TRBV7-2; d_gene: NA; CDR3aa: CASGLAVGARFEAFF
j_gene: TRBJ1-2; v_gene: TRBV6-1; d_gene: TRBD1; CDR3aa: CASSWDRGGYTF
j_gene: TRBJ2-5; v_gene: TRBV5-6; d_gene: NA; CDR3aa: CASSFGGAPETQYF
j_gene: TRBJ1-5; v_gene: TRBV5-8; d_gene: TRBD1; CDR3aa: CASSPGQGWQPQHF
j_gene: TRBJ1-1; v_gene: TRBV4-1; d_gene: NA; CDR3aa: CASSRSPGTPNAEAFF
j_gene: TRBJ2-3; v_gene: TRBV7-2; d_gene: NA; CDR3aa: CASSHRPADTQYF
j_gene: TRBJ2-3; v_gene: TRBV7-2; d_gene: TRBD2; CDR3aa: CASTQLAGVETDTQYF
j_gene: TRBJ2-1; v_gene: TRBV28; d_gene: TRBD2; CDR3aa: CASSDPGLRNEQFF
j_gene: TRBJ2-1; v_gene: TRBV7-6; d_gene: TRBD1; CDR3aa: CASSSGQGHNEQFF
j_gene: TRBJ2-5; v_gene: TRBV7-2; d_gene: NA; CDR3aa: CASSYPGETQYF
j_gene: TRBJ1-5; v_gene: TRBV5-1; d_gene: NA; CDR3aa: CASSSGALGDQPQHF
j_gene: TRBJ1-3; v_gene: TRBV10-3; d_gene: NA; CDR3aa: CAISESRDENTIYF
j_gene: TRBJ2-1; v_gene: TRBV10-3; d_gene: TRBD2; CDR3aa: CAISPATAGVYNEQFF
j_gene: TRBJ1-3; v_gene: TRBV18; d_gene: NA; CDR3aa: CASSPEASGNTIYF
j_gene: TRBJ1-3; v_gene: TRBV28; d_gene: NA; CDR3aa: CASSLPGNTIYF
j_gene: TRBJ2-3; v_gene: TRBV7-6; d_gene: NA; CDR3aa: CASSLGPPGSTDTQYF
j_gene: TRBJ1-4; v_gene: TRBV30; d_gene: NA; CDR3aa: CAWNRDIREKLFF